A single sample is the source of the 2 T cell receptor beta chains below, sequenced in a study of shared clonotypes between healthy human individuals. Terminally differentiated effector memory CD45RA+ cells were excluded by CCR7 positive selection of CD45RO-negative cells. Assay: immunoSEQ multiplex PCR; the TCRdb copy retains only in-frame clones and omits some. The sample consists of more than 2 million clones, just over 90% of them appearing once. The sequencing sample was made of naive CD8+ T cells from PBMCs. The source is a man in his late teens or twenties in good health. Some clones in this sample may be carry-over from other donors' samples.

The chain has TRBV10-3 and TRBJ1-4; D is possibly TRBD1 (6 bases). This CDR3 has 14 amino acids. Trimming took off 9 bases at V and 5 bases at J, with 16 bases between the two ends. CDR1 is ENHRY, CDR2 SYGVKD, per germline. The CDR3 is CAILNRVRNEKLFF. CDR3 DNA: TGTGCCATTCTAAACAGGGTCCGAAATGAAAAACTGTTTTTT.

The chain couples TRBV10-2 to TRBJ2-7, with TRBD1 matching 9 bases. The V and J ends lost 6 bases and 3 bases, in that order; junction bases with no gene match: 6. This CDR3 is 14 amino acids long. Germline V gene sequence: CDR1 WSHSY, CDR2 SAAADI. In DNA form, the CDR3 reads TGCGCCAGCAGGGGCGCGGGACAGGGCTACGAGCAGTACTTC. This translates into CASRGAGQGYEQYF.